This TCR beta chain came from a study of cytomegalovirus exposure and HLA in healthy donors. PCR involved 60 Vbeta and 13 Jbeta primers. Assay: immunoSEQ multiplex PCR; the TCRdb copy retains only in-frame clones and omits some. The sample holds 74,000 or so clones; 79% are singletons and the top ten take approximately 20%. CDR1 SNHLY and CDR2 FYNNEI come from the germline V gene. This CDR3 has 15 amino acids. Between the trimmed V and J ends, which lost 6 bases and 8 bases, there was a span of 20 bases. This sequence joins TRBV2 and TRBJ2-1, with D possibly matching TRBD2 (6 bases). The sequence came from a woman in her forties in good health and CMV-seropositive. Specimen: PBMCs. Here the CDR3 reads CASRSLGGATDEQFF. The CDR3 DNA sequence: TGTGCCAGCAGGTCTCTGGGCGGGGCCACGGATGAGCAGTTCTTC. Filled out from reference TRBV2 and TRBJ2-1, the complete variable domain reads EPEVTQTPSHQVTQMGQEVILRCVPISNHLYFYWYRQILGQKVEFLVSFYNNEISEKSEIFDDQFSVERPDGSNFTLKIRSTKLEDSAMYFCASRSLGGATDEQFFGPGTRLTVL.